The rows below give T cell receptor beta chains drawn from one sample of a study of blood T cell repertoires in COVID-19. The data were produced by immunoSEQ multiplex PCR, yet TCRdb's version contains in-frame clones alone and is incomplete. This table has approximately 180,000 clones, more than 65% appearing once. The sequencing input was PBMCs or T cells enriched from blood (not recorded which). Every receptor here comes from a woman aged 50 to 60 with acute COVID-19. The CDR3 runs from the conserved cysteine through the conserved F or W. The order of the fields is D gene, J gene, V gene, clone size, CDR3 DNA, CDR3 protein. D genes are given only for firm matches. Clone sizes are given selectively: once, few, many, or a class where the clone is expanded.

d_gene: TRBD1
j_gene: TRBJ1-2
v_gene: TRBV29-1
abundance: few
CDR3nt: TGCAGCGGAGGACAGGGAGGTACCCATGGCTACACCTTC
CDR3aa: CSGGQGGTHGYTF

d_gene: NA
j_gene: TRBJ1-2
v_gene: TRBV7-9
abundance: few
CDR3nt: TGTGCCAGCAGCTTAGACGACAGGCTTGGCTACACCTTC
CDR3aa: CASSLDDRLGYTF

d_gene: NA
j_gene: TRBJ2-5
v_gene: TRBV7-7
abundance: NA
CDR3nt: TGTGCCAGCAGCCCTCAGGGGGAGACCCAGTACTTC
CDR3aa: CASSPQGETQYF

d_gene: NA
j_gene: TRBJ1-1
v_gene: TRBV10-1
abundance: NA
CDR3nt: TGCGCCAGCAGTGATCGCAGAACCCTTGAAGCTTTCTTT
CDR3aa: CASSDRRTLEAFF

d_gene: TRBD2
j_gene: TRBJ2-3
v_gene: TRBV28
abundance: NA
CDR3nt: TGTGCCAGCAGAGCAGTAGCGGGGCGCGGCACAGATACGCAGTATTTT
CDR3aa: CASRAVAGRGTDTQYF

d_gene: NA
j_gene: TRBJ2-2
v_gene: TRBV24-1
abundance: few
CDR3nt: TGTGCCACCAATGGCGGGGAAGGCGGGGAGCTGTTTTTT
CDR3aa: CATNGGEGGELFF

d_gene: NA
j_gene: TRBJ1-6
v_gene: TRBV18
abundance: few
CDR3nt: TGTGCCAGCTCACGATCCGGGATTTTAAGCTCCTATAATTCACCCCTCCACTTT
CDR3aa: CASSRSGILSSYNSPLHF

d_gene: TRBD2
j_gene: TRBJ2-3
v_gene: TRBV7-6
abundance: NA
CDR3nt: TGTGCCAGCAGCTCTGGACTAGCGGGGAGCACAGATACGCAGTATTTT
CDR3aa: CASSSGLAGSTDTQYF

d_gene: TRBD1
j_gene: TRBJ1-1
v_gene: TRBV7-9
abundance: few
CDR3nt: TGTGCCAGCAGCTGGGGACAGGGGATCACTGAAGCTTTCTTT
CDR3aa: CASSWGQGITEAFF

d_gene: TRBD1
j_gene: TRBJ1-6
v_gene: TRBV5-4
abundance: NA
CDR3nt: TGTGCCAGCAGCTTGGGGGGTGATGTCGGGACAGCGCTTTCACCCCTCCACTTT
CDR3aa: CASSLGGDVGTALSPLHF

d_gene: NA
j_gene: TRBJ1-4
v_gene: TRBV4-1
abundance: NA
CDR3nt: TGCGCCAGCAGCCAAGTTGGGAGGGCGAATGAAAAACTGTTTTTT
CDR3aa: CASSQVGRANEKLFF

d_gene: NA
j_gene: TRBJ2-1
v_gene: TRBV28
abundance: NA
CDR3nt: TGTGCCAGCAGTTTACCGGGACAAGGGGCCTACAATGAGCAGTTCTTC
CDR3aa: CASSLPGQGAYNEQFF

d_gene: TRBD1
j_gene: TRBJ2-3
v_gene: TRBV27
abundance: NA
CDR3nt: TGTGCCAGCACCCATGGGGGACAGGGTCGCGCAGATACGCAGTATTTT
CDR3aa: CASTHGGQGRADTQYF

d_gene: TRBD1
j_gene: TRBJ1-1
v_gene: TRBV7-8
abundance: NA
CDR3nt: TGTGCCAGCAGCTGGGACAGAGACACTGAAGCTTTCTTT
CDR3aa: CASSWDRDTEAFF

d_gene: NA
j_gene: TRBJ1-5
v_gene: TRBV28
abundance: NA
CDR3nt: TGTGCCAGCAGTTTCACGGGAGGGTACAATCAGCCCCAGCATTTT
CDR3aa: CASSFTGGYNQPQHF

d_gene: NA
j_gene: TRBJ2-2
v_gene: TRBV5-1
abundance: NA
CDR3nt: TGCGCCAGCAGACAGGCGACAAGAACAGTAAACACCGGGGAGCTGTTTTTT
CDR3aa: CASRQATRTVNTGELFF

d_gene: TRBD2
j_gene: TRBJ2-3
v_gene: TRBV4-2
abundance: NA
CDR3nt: TGTGCCAGCAGCTCCCGGCCCAGCGGGGGCCGGAGCACAGATACGCAGTATTTT
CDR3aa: CASSSRPSGGRSTDTQYF

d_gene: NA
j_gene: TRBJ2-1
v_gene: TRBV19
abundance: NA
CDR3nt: TGTGCCAGTAGTCCCGGTGGGACTTACAATGAGCAGTTCTTC
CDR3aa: CASSPGGTYNEQFF

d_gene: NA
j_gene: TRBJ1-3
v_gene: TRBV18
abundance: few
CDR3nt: TGTGCCAGCTCACCACGTACAAACTCTGGAAACACCATATATTTT
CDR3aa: CASSPRTNSGNTIYF

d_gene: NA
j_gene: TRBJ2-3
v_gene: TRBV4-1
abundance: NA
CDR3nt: TGCGCCAGCAGCCAAGATTTCACTAGTTCGGGCACAGATACGCAGTATTTT
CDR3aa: CASSQDFTSSGTDTQYF

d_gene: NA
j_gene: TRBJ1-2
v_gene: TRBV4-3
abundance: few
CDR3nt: TGCGCCAGCAGCCAAGAGGCAGGAGGGCCTGGCTACACCTTC
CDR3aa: CASSQEAGGPGYTF

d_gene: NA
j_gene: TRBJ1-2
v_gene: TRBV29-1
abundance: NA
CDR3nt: TGCAGCGTGGGGGGAGACGTGGGCGGCTACACCTTC
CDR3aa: CSVGGDVGGYTF

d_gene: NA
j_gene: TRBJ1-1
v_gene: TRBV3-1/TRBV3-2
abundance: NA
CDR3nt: TGTGCCAGCAGCCAAGGGGGGGGGCGTGGAGCTTTCTTT
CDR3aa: CASSQGGGRGAFF

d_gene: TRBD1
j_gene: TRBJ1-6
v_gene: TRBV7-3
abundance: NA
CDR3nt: TGTGCCAGCAGCTCGGCAGGGGACAGGTCACCCCTCCACTTT
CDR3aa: CASSSAGDRSPLHF

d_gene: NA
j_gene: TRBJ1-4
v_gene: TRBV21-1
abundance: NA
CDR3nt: TGTGCCAGCAGCAAAAACCTGGGACAGACTAATGAAAAACTGTTTTTT
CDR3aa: CASSKNLGQTNEKLFF

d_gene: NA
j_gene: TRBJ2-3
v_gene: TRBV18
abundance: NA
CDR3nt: TGTGCCAGCTCACCCCAGGGATCCTCTAGCACAGATACGCAGTATTTT
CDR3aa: CASSPQGSSSTDTQYF

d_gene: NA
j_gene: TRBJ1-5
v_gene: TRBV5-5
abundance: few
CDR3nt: TGTGCCAGCAGCTTGGGGGTTTCGGGGAATCAGCCCCAGCATTTT
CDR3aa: CASSLGVSGNQPQHF

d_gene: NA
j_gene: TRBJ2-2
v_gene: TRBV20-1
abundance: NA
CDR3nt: TGCAGTGCTAGTTATGGTTCTAGCACTACGAACACCGGGGAGCTGTTTTTT
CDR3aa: CSASYGSSTTNTGELFF

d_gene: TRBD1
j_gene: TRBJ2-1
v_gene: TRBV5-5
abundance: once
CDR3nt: TGTGCCAGCAGCTTCCGACAGGGTCACTACAATGAGCAGTTCTTC
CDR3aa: CASSFRQGHYNEQFF

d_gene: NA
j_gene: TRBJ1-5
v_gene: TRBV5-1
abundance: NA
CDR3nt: TGCGCCAGCAGCTTGGTGGCGGGGGACAATCAGCCCCAGCATTTT
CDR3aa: CASSLVAGDNQPQHF

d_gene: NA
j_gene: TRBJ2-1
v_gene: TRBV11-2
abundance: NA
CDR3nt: TGTGCCAGCAGCTTAGGGGGTGCGGGCGGGTCCTACAATGAGCAGTTCTTC
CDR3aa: CASSLGGAGGSYNEQFF

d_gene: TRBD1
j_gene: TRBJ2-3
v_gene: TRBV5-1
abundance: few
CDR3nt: TGCGCCAGCAGCTTGGTCCCGACAGGGGGAGCAGATACGCAGTATTTT
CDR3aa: CASSLVPTGGADTQYF

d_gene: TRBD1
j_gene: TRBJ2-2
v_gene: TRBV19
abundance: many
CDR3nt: TGTGCCAGTAGGACAGGGGTTGCGAACACCGGGGAGCTGTTTTTT
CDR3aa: CASRTGVANTGELFF

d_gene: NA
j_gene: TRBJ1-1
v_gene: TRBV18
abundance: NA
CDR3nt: TGTGCCAGCTCACCAGACACCAAGAACACTGAAGCTTTCTTT
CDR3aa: CASSPDTKNTEAFF

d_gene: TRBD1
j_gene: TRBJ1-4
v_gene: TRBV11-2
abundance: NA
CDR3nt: TGTGCCAGCAGCTTAGGGACAGGCCTAACTAATGAAAAACTGTTTTTT
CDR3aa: CASSLGTGLTNEKLFF

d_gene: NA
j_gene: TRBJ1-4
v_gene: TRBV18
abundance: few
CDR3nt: TGTGCCAGCTCACCACGGGTGGGGCTAGGTGAAAAACTGTTTTTT
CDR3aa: CASSPRVGLGEKLFF

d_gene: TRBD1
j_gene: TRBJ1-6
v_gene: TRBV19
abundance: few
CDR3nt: TGTGCCAGTACTGGACAGGGGGATTCACCCCTCCACTTT
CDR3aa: CASTGQGDSPLHF

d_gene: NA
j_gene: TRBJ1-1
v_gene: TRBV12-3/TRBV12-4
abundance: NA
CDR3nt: TGTGCCAGCAGGTCGGAGACCGGGGCTGAAGCTTTCTTT
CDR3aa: CASRSETGAEAFF